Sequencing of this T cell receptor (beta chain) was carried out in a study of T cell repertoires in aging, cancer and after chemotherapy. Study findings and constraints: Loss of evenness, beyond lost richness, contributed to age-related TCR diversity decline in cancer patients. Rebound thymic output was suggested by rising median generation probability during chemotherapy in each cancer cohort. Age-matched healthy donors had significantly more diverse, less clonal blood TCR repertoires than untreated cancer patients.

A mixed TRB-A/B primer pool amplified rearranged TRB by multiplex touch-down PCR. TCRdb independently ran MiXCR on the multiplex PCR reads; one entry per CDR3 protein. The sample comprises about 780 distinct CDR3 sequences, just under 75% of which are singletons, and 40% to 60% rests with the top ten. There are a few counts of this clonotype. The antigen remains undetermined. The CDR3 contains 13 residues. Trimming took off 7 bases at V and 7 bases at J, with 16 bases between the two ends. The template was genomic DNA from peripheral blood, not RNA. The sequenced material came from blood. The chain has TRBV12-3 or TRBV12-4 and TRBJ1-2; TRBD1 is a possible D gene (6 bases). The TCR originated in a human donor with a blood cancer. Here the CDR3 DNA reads TGTGCCAGCACTCCAAGGGGGGCGGGTGGCTACACCTTC. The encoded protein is CASTPRGAGGYTF.